Listed here are 20 T cell receptor beta chains from one sample, sequenced in a study of blood T cell repertoires in COVID-19. Generated by immunoSEQ multiplex PCR, the TCRdb table keeps only in-frame clones and is missing some. The sample includes about 140,000 clones, 84% of them seen just once. Sequenced: peripheral blood. These TCRs come from a human donor in a cohort sampled during active COVID-19.

The genes are TRBV6-6 and TRBJ2-5; 10 bases align to TRBD2. Germline loops: CDR1 MNHNY, CDR2 SVGAGI (reference sequence). The length of the CDR3 is 16 residues. V dropped 6 bases and J dropped 5; count of bases not matched to a gene: 12. CDR3 coding DNA: TGTGCCAGCAGCTCTAGGGGACTAGCGAACGTCGAGACCCAGTACTTC. Translating it yields CASSSRGLANVETQYF.

The rearrangement uses TRBV5-1 and TRBJ2-5, with a weak D call TRBD2 (6 bases). CDR3 length: 16 residues. Germline CDR1 is SGHRS and CDR2 is YFSETQ. V was trimmed by 5 bases and J by 2 bases, leaving 19 bases between them. This CDR3 is CASRRGAGPQQETQYF. CDR3 DNA sequence: TGCGCCAGCAGGAGAGGGGCGGGGCCCCAACAAGAGACCCAGTACTTC.

The V and J genes are TRBV6-5 and TRBJ1-5; maybe TRBD1 (5 bases). Germline CDR1 is MNHEY and CDR2 is SVGAGI. The CDR3 runs to 15 residues. Trimming left V 6 bases short and J 5 bases short, with 17 bases between. CDR3 in DNA: TGTGCCAGCAGCTCCCCACGACAGCCCCATCAGCCCCAGCATTTT. Amino acid sequence: CASSSPRQPHQPQHF.

The genes are TRBV5-6 and TRBJ1-1; D not resolved. The V end lost 0 bases, the J end lost 5 bases, and 11 bases lay between the germline ends. This CDR3 contains 14 residues. From germline, CDR1 is SGHDT and CDR2 YYEEEE. The CDR3 DNA reads TGTGCCAGCAGCTTGGGGAGCCGGGGAACTGAAGCTTTCTTT. This sequence encodes CASSLGSRGTEAFF.

The count of this clone is one. V is TRBV7-2 and J is TRBJ2-7, with 8 positions matching TRBD2. After removal of 2 bases from V and 2 bases from J, the junction contained 2 bases not matched to a gene. Germline lookup yields CDR1 SGHTA and CDR2 FQGNSA. The CDR3 runs 14 residues. The CDR3 DNA follows: TGTGCCAGCAGCTTATCGGGGGGGACCTACGAGCAGTACTTC. Translation gives CASSLSGGTYEQYF.

The chain joins TRBV10-3 to TRBJ1-2, with TRBD1 matching 10 bases. Germline V lookup: CDR1 ENHRY, CDR2 SYGVKD. With 8 bases clipped from V and 3 bases from J, the junction kept 12 bases outside the gene matches. The CDR3 covers 16 residues. CDR3 coding DNA: TGTGCCATCTTCCGGACAGGGGGGATTGAGGACTATGGCTACACCTTC. It codes for CAIFRTGGIEDYGYTF.

This clone was seen more than once but under ten times. The genes are TRBV5-1 and TRBJ2-7, with 10 bases lining up with TRBD1. The CDR3 loop spans 16 amino acids. Germline CDR1 reads SGHRS; CDR2 reads YFSETQ. Trimming took 0 bases from V and 5 from J; bases not matched to a gene: 8. CDR3 in amino acids: CASSLDRSGTGDEQYF. DNA of the CDR3: TGCGCCAGCAGCTTGGACCGATCCGGGACAGGGGACGAGCAGTACTTC.

In DNA form, the CDR3 reads TGTGCCAGTAGTATACCAGATAATTCACCCCTCCACTTT. Amino acid sequence: CASSIPDNSPLHF. The rearrangement joins TRBV19 to TRBJ1-6; no clear D. V was clipped by 2 bases and J by 5 bases, with 4 bases between them. The length of the CDR3 is 13 residues. Germline CDR1 LNHDA, CDR2 SQIVND (reference sequence).

Comments on this clone: An end of the junction does not agree with germline; a read error may underlie this. This rearrangement joins TRBV7-8 to TRBJ2-3, with 9 bases that match TRBD2. The CDR3 length is 15 residues. CDR1 is SGHVS and CDR2 is FQNEAQ in the germline V gene. CDR3 residues: CASSSTINSGTSKNF. The CDR3 bases are TGTGCCAGCAGCTCCACAATAAATTCCGGGACTAGCAAGAATTTT.

The gene calls are TRBV11-2 and TRBJ2-3, with TRBD2 matching over 8 bases. With 0 bases clipped from V and 9 bases from J, the junction kept 8 bases outside the gene matches. The CDR3 consists of 15 residues. The germline CDR1 and CDR2 sequences are SGHAT and FQNNGV. CDR3: CASSLETGGIATQYF. The DNA of the CDR3 is TGTGCCAGCAGCTTAGAGACGGGAGGGATCGCCACGCAGTATTTT.

This clone was recorded a few times. J is TRBJ2-1 and V is TRBV5-1; 7 bases agree with TRBD2. This CDR3 region has 15 residues. V shed 2 bases, J shed 7 bases, and the junction held 9 bases outside the gene matches. Germline loops: CDR1 SGHRS, CDR2 YFSETQ. CDR3: CASSFWSSGGNEQFF. DNA for the CDR3: TGCGCCAGCAGCTTTTGGTCTAGCGGTGGGAATGAGCAGTTCTTC.

The V and J genes are TRBV5-4 and TRBJ2-3, with 7 bases aligning to TRBD1. Looked up from germline, CDR1 is SGHNT and CDR2 is YYREEE (reference sequence). Unmatched junction bases numbered 5, after V lost 3 bases and J lost 4 bases. The CDR3 is made up of 14 amino acids. The CDR3 DNA reads TGTGCCAGCAGCTCCAACACAGGGGCAGATACGCAGTATTTT. Translation gives CASSSNTGADTQYF.

The chain recombines TRBV7-9 with TRBJ2-2; weak D call: TRBD2 (7 bases). Between the trimmed V and J ends, which lost 5 bases and 6 bases, there was a span of 13 bases. Germline CDR1 SEHNR, CDR2 FQNEAQ (reference sequence). The CDR3 has 14 amino acids. The CDR3 sequence: CASSPVGGPGELFF. CDR3 bases: TGTGCCAGCAGCCCCGTGGGGGGGCCCGGGGAGCTGTTTTTT.

The gene calls are TRBV13 and TRBJ2-5; D is uncertain. This CDR3 region has 13 residues. Germline V lookup: CDR1 PRHDT, CDR2 FYEKMQ (reference sequence). Trimming removed 5 bases from V and 5 bases from J, with 12 bases in between. The CDR3 DNA follows: TGTGCCAGCAGCCGGTCCTCTCCGGAGACCCAGTACTTC. This codes for CASSRSSPETQYF.

V gene TRBV30 combines with J gene TRBJ1-2; 10 bases align to TRBD1. V shed 4 bases, J shed 1 base, and the junction held 3 bases outside the gene matches. CDR1 is GTSNPN and CDR2 is SVGIG in the germline V gene (reference sequence). The CDR3 spans 14 residues. CDR3 sequence: CAWKGTGVNYGYTF. CDR3 nucleotide sequence: TGTGCCTGGAAGGGGACAGGGGTTAACTATGGCTACACCTTC.

In regard to this clone: The junction departs from the called germline gene at one end, perhaps through a read error. The CDR3 reads CASSLGQDNEQFF. The CDR3 DNA is TGTGCTAGCAGCTTAGGACAGGACAATGAGCAGTTCTTC. V is TRBV7-7 and J is TRBJ2-1, with 7 bases fitting TRBD1. This CDR3 is built from 13 residues. CDR1 and CDR2 from the germline V gene are SSHAT and FNYEAQ (reference sequence).

The rearrangement uses TRBV3-1 (or the pseudogene TRBV3-2) and TRBJ2-1, with D unresolved. Germline assignment: CDR1 LGHDT and CDR2 YNNKEL (reference sequence). Deletions cut 8 bases from V and 8 bases from J, with 10 bases between. This CDR3 is 11 amino acids long. This chain's CDR3 is CASSRVYEQFF. The CDR3 region has the DNA TGTGCCAGCTCGCGAGTCTATGAGCAGTTCTTC.

This clone was detected once. The V call is TRBV2, the J call TRBJ2-7, with 8 bases fitting TRBD1. The junction had 7 bases not matched to a gene; V was cut back by 3 bases and J by 0 bases. The length of the CDR3 is 16 residues. Germline loops: CDR1 SNHLY, CDR2 FYNNEI. CDR3 nucleotides: TGTGCCAGCAGTGATTGGGGACAGGTACTCTCCTACGAGCAGTACGTC. Its protein is CASSDWGQVLSYEQYV.

This clone came up a few times. The chain joins TRBV11-3 to TRBJ1-1; 10 nucleotides agree with TRBD1. The CDR3 covers 15 residues. Germline CDR1 reads SGHNT; CDR2 reads YENEEA. Trimming removed 2 bases from V and 5 bases from J; junction bases left unmatched: 5. The CDR3 DNA reads as TGTGCCAGCAGCTTATCCCGGGACAGGGGAACTGAAGCTTTCTTT. Amino acid sequence: CASSLSRDRGTEAFF. Together with reference TRBV11-3 and TRBJ1-1, the CDR3 gives the full variable domain: EAGVVQSPRYKIIEKKQPVAFWCNPISGHNTLYWYLQNLGQGPELLIRYENEEAVDDSQLPKDRFSAERLKGVDSTLKIQPAELGDSAVYLCASSLSRDRGTEAFFGQGTRLTVV.

The chain links TRBV4-1 to TRBJ1-1; the match to TRBD1 covers 9 bases. Germline-derived CDR1 and CDR2 are MGHRA and YSYEKL. The CDR3 sequence is 17 residues long. J was trimmed by 4 bases and V by 4 bases; bases with no gene match: 13. The CDR3 nucleotides read TGCGCCAGCAGCCTGCAAGAGACAGGGGGGCTTGGCACTGAAGCTTTCTTT. This gives the protein CASSLQETGGLGTEAFF.